These T cell receptor beta chains were read from a single sample in a study of Ad26.COV2.S vaccination and SARS-CoV-2 variants. Sequencing was performed with immunoSEQ multiplex PCR; in TCRdb, only in-frame clones are kept and a portion is missing. The table shows 320,000 or so clones, with 75% to 90% occurring only once. The material was peripheral blood, obtained in a trial of Ad26.COV2.S vaccine versus placebo. These receptors all stem from a person between 18 and 65 years old who received the Ad26.COV2.S COVID-19 vaccine or a placebo. Both conserved end residues are trimmed from each CDR3. Fields, in order: CDR3 protein, V gene, D gene, clone size, J gene. A D gene is named only where the DNA matches it firmly. Expanded clones are given a class, and other clones once, few, many or no size at all.

ASSLDLLGSGETQY	TRBV11-2	-	-	TRBJ2-5
ASSYLLDEKLF	TRBV6-6	-	-	TRBJ1-4
ASSSPTPVGTEAF	TRBV7-2	-	-	TRBJ1-1
AIRGGSGDPRTGELF	TRBV10-3	-	-	TRBJ2-2
ATSDGSGNTIY	TRBV15	-	-	TRBJ1-3
ASSYVGGGGQPQH	TRBV6-2/TRBV6-3	-	-	TRBJ1-5
ASSQGTGYSNQPQH	TRBV4-1	-	-	TRBJ1-5
ASSAQGPNTGELF	TRBV9	-	-	TRBJ2-2
ALRGGNAEAF	TRBV6-1	-	-	TRBJ1-1
AISDSIEAF	TRBV10-3	-	-	TRBJ1-1
ASSPGVNTEAF	TRBV18	-	-	TRBJ1-1
ASTPARLAGADTQY	TRBV7-2	TRBD2	-	TRBJ2-3
ASSPRTGFGGRRPGELF	TRBV7-2	-	-	TRBJ2-2
ALQGMNYGYT	TRBV30	TRBD1	-	TRBJ1-2
ASSLGTETQY	TRBV11-2	-	-	TRBJ2-5
ASSSRVSLMNTEAF	TRBV27	-	-	TRBJ1-1
ASSQDFRVKSRKMNTEAF	TRBV3-1/TRBV3-2	-	-	TRBJ1-1
ASSQDVRGLGEEQF	TRBV4-1	TRBD2	once	TRBJ2-1
ASSHDAGLAVDEQF	TRBV13	TRBD2	few	TRBJ2-1
ASSLSKGTQY	TRBV28	-	-	TRBJ2-3
ASSWGQANEKLF	TRBV9	-	-	TRBJ1-4
ASGTGGGYT	TRBV12-3/TRBV12-4	TRBD1	-	TRBJ1-2
ASSKRGGAYSNQPQH	TRBV19	-	-	TRBJ1-5
ASSQAFNEQF	TRBV4-1	-	-	TRBJ2-1
ATSPTKTSGSNEQF	TRBV15	TRBD2	-	TRBJ2-1
ASSPGGPFMNTEAF	TRBV18	-	-	TRBJ1-1
ASSLVGYGYT	TRBV5-6	-	few	TRBJ1-2
ASSPYYLTFNEQF	TRBV4-3	-	-	TRBJ2-1
AWSRDAEQF	TRBV30	-	-	TRBJ2-1
ASSRESGGYYEQY	TRBV5-1	-	-	TRBJ2-7
ASSSGRGNEKLF	TRBV27	-	-	TRBJ1-4
ASSRDSNQPQH	TRBV7-2	TRBD1	-	TRBJ1-5
ASSPKTGGSTEAF	TRBV6-5	TRBD1	-	TRBJ1-1
AWSGTGGNQPQH	TRBV30	TRBD1	-	TRBJ1-5
ASSSDGRESNEQF	TRBV7-3	-	-	TRBJ2-1
ASSEYAREGTNYGYT	TRBV25-1	-	-	TRBJ1-2
ASSYSGQGFNYGYT	TRBV6-5	TRBD1	-	TRBJ1-2